This TCR beta chain was documented in a study of tumor-infiltrating lymphocytes in primary liver carcinoma. Whole-study context: The patients included men and women who were aged 30 to 69 years.

Co-extracting RNA and DNA was done with 20-30 mg of unsorted bulk tissue as input. Findings of the study overall: Appearing in all five tumor regions was true of only about 8-25% of top clones. Against blood, tumors held a significantly higher top-250-clone fraction (p = 0.039).

This clonotype was observed a single time. Its cognate antigen is unknown. Making TCR beta cDNA involved approximately 510 ng total RNA and a constant-region primer. What produced the TCR beta libraries was three nested multiplex PCR rounds using slightly modified ARM-PCR. TCRdb ran MiXCR on the multiplex PCR reads and lists one entry per CDR3 protein. Counted here are roughly 49,000 distinct CDR3 sequences, approximately 80% occurring once; the ten biggest clones make up approximately 24%. The clonotype comes from a man aged 40-50 years with primary liver carcinoma and hepatitis B virus infection. Sequencing was done on a sample of liver tumor tissue from sampling region 5. Subset defined: tumor region T5, tumor centre.

The CDR3 sequence: CASSPRGGQPQYF. CDR3 nucleotides: TGTGCCAGCAGCCCTAGGGGGGGTCAACCCCAGTATTTT. The chain is built from TRBV12-3 or TRBV12-4 and TRBJ1-5; D is perhaps TRBD2 (7 bases). TRBJ2-3 matches the DNA end more closely, so the J call is doubtful. This CDR3 is built from 13 residues.